This T cell receptor (beta chain) was obtained from a study of blood T cell repertoires in COVID-19. Overall study context: The United States, Italy and Spain provided the acute and convalescent COVID-19 samples.

This clone showed up just once. The V segment lost 4 bases and the J segment 6 bases; nucleotides outside the gene matches: 3. The CDR3 runs 13 residues. CDR1 and CDR2 from the germline V gene are ENHRY and SYGVKD. Per the authors' pipeline: Using reference gene primer amplification, nucleated cell counts were estimated. Using immunoSEQ multiplex PCR, the repertoire was profiled, and TCRdb retains in-frame clones only, with some absent. The DNA was the basis for D and trimming; V, J and clone size are from that table. The table has 55,000 to 80,000 clones, approximately 89% seen once; the top ten hold 7% to 10%.

Sample: peripheral blood. V usage is TRBV10-3 and J usage is TRBJ2-3, with 8 positions matching TRBD1. The sequence was obtained from a man in his forties or fifties with active COVID-19. The CDR3 DNA reads as TGTGCCATCAGTGGGACAGGGACTGATACGCAGTATTTT. Translated, it gives CAISGTGTDTQYF.